These T cell receptor beta chains were read from a single sample in a study of OX40 agonist ivuxolimab in advanced cancers. TCRdb's copy holds only in-frame clones and misses some; the assay was immunoSEQ multiplex PCR. The sample shows around 110,000 clones, around 93% of them seen only once. The sample here was CD4+ or CD8+ T cells sorted from blood, taken in a trial of the OX40 agonist ivuxolimab. The source of these receptors is an adult with an advanced solid tumor such as melanoma, head and neck, liver or kidney cancer. CDR3s include the opening cysteine and the closing phenylalanine or tryptophan. D genes are given only for firm matches. Clone sizes are given selectively: once, few, many, or a class where the clone is expanded.

TRBJ1-1,NA,NA,TRBV28,CASKAGPRTEAFF,TGTGCCAGCAAGGCAGGCCCGAGGACTGAAGCTTTCTTT
TRBJ2-2,once,NA,TRBV9,CASSVIGTNPGELFF,TGTGCCAGCAGCGTAATCGGCACTAACCCCGGGGAGCTGTTTTTT
TRBJ2-1,NA,NA,TRBV2,CASSPEGGSYNEQFF,TGTGCCAGCAGCCCAGAGGGGGGGAGCTACAATGAGCAGTTCTTC
TRBJ2-3,NA,TRBD2,TRBV7-9,CASSYLAGGADTQYF,TGTGCCAGCAGCTATCTAGCGGGAGGGGCAGATACGCAGTATTTT
TRBJ1-1,NA,NA,TRBV28,CASSSAGALSEAFF,TGTGCCAGCAGTTCTGCGGGGGCGCTATCTGAAGCTTTCTTT
TRBJ2-7,NA,TRBD1,TRBV5-6,CASSLVGLWGQETYEQYF,TGTGCCAGCAGCTTGGTTGGGCTGTGGGGACAGGAGACCTACGAGCAGTACTTC
TRBJ2-5,NA,NA,TRBV28,CASTPGQETQYF,TGTGCCAGCACCCCCGGCCAAGAGACCCAGTACTTC
TRBJ2-7,NA,TRBD2,TRBV11-2,CASSLAGGPYEQYF,TGTGCCAGCAGCTTAGCGGGAGGCCCCTACGAGCAGTACTTC
TRBJ1-1,NA,NA,TRBV7-8,CASSSGGYGKGPAFEAFF,TGTGCCAGCAGCTCCGGGGGATACGGGAAGGGGCCGGCCTTTGAAGCTTTCTTT
TRBJ2-3,NA,TRBD2,TRBV10-3,CAISESEVTSGTDTQYF,TGTGCCATCAGTGAGTCGGAAGTGACTAGCGGCACAGATACGCAGTATTTT
TRBJ2-3,NA,NA,TRBV10-3,CAISEPRTDTQYF,TGTGCCATCAGTGAGCCCCGCACAGATACGCAGTATTTT
TRBJ2-7,NA,NA,TRBV10-3,CAIGGSSSYEQYF,TGTGCCATCGGGGGATCCAGCTCCTACGAGCAGTACTTC
TRBJ2-7,NA,NA,TRBV11-3,CASSLAGRGDEQYF,TGTGCCAGCAGCTTAGCCGGCAGGGGGGACGAGCAGTACTTC
TRBJ1-2,once,TRBD1,TRBV7-8,CASSLAQAGGPPGYTF,TGTGCCAGCAGCTTAGCGCAGGCAGGGGGTCCCCCTGGCTACACCTTC
TRBJ2-3,NA,NA,TRBV6-5,CASRRLYLSDTQYF,TGTGCCAGCAGGAGACTTTACCTTTCAGATACGCAGTATTTT
TRBJ2-7,NA,NA,TRBV7-9,CASSLFSSGPTYEQYF,TGTGCCAGCAGCTTATTTAGCAGCGGTCCAACCTACGAGCAGTACTTC
TRBJ2-1,NA,TRBD2,TRBV28,CASSPTSGRAGTYEQFF,TGTGCCAGCAGTCCGACTAGCGGGAGGGCCGGGACCTATGAGCAGTTCTTC
TRBJ2-1,NA,TRBD2,TRBV2,CASCLTGGPYNEQFF,TGTGCCAGCTGCCTAACGGGAGGCCCCTACAATGAGCAGTTCTTC
TRBJ1-1,NA,NA,TRBV7-3,CASSLNVNTEAFF,TGTGCCAGCAGCTTAAATGTGAACACTGAAGCTTTCTTT
TRBJ2-2,NA,NA,TRBV5-1,CASKPDRPRGELFF,TGCGCCAGCAAACCGGATAGGCCGAGAGGGGAGCTGTTTTTT
TRBJ1-5,NA,NA,TRBV6-5,CASSPSGYSNQPQHF,TGTGCCAGCAGTCCCAGCGGTTATAGCAATCAGCCCCAGCATTTT
TRBJ1-3,NA,TRBD1,TRBV5-6,CASSSSGQGTGNTIYF,TGTGCCAGCAGCTCCTCGGGACAGGGAACGGGAAACACCATATATTTT
TRBJ1-2,NA,NA,TRBV27,CASSFGVNYGYTF,TGTGCCAGCAGTTTCGGAGTTAACTATGGCTACACCTTC
TRBJ1-1,NA,TRBD1,TRBV6-4,CASRRTGNTEAFF,TGTGCCAGCAGACGGACAGGGAACACTGAAGCTTTCTTT
TRBJ1-1,NA,NA,TRBV5-6,CASSLGLNTEAFF,TGTGCCAGCAGCTTGGGACTGAACACTGAAGCTTTCTTT
TRBJ2-2,NA,NA,TRBV5-1,CASSLSRSNTGELFF,TGCGCCAGCAGCCTTAGCCGGTCTAACACCGGGGAGCTGTTTTTT
TRBJ2-1,NA,NA,TRBV7-6,CASSLNLAGNEQFF,TGTGCCAGCAGCTTAAACTTGGCGGGCAATGAGCAGTTCTTC
TRBJ2-5,NA,TRBD2,TRBV4-3,CASSLGLAGGQETQYF,TGCGCCAGCAGCCTTGGACTAGCGGGGGGCCAAGAGACCCAGTACTTC
TRBJ2-7,NA,NA,TRBV4-1,CASSPVSRSNEQYF,TGCGCCAGCAGCCCCGTCAGTCGCTCCAACGAGCAGTACTTC
TRBJ1-3,NA,NA,TRBV4-1,CASSPTGSRNTIYF,TGCGCCAGCAGCCCGACGGGATCCAGAAACACCATATATTTT
TRBJ2-5,NA,TRBD2,TRBV19,CASSPPGRDQETQYF,TGTGCCAGTAGTCCTCCGGGGAGGGACCAAGAGACCCAGTACTTC
TRBJ1-3,NA,NA,TRBV18,CASSPPAVPSGNTIYF,TGTGCCAGCTCACCACCGGCAGTTCCCTCTGGAAACACCATATATTTT
TRBJ1-2,NA,NA,TRBV5-1,CASSLAPEGGYTF,TGCGCCAGCAGCTTGGCACCAGAGGGTGGCTACACCTTC
TRBJ2-7,once,TRBD2,TRBV28,CASSLGGVFSYEQYF,TGTGCCAGCAGTTTAGGGGGGGTGTTTTCCTACGAGCAGTACTTC
TRBJ2-7,NA,TRBD1,TRBV27,CASSPVRPGQGAHEQYF,TGTGCCAGCAGTCCGGTCCGGCCGGGACAGGGGGCCCACGAGCAGTACTTC
TRBJ2-3,NA,NA,TRBV5-1,CASKLSGYTDTQYF,TGCGCCAGTAAATTAAGCGGTTACACAGATACGCAGTATTTT
TRBJ1-4,NA,NA,TRBV2,CASRIPRQATNEKLFF,TGTGCCAGCAGGATACCTCGACAGGCAACTAATGAAAAACTGTTTTTT